Below are 14 T cell receptor beta chains sequenced from a single sample in a study of blood T cell repertoires in COVID-19 (dated by TCRdb to the early 2020s). Library preparation used the immunoSEQ multiplex PCR assay. Held by TCRdb, this immuneACCESS table contains in-frame sequences only and omits some clones. Under half of the omission traces to an unresolved V gene where checked; the cause of the rest is unknown. The sample profile shows approximately 300,000 clones; more than 75% of them were found once. The top ten constitute 3% to 4% of the sample. Sequencing input: peripheral blood. These receptors were taken from a woman in her 50s with active or convalescent COVID-19.

The chain links TRBV11-2 to TRBJ1-1; the D is unclear. Germline V gene data show CDR1 as SGHAT and CDR2 as FQNNGV. The CDR3 consists of 13 residues. V was clipped by 6 bases and J by 6 bases, with 14 bases between them. The CDR3 DNA is TGTGCCAGCAGGTTTCAGGTGGGTGCTGAAGCTTTCTTT. Amino acids: CASRFQVGAEAFF. Full variable domain (remainder filled in from reference TRBV11-2 and TRBJ1-1): EAGVAQSPRYKIIEKRQSVAFWCNPISGHATLYWYQQILGQGPKLLIQFQNNGVVDDSQLPKDRFSAERLKGVDSTLKIQPAKLEDSAVYLCASRFQVGAEAFFGQGTRLTVV.

V usage is TRBV7-3 and J usage is TRBJ1-6; 9 bases fit TRBD1. The CDR3 has 16 residues. Germline values: CDR1 SGHTA, CDR2 FQGTGA. The trim removed 1 base at V and 5 bases at J, leaving 3 bases unmatched. For the CDR3, the DNA is TGTGCCAGCAGCTTAATGTGGACAGGGGATAATTCACCCCTCCACTTT. Translating gives CASSLMWTGDNSPLHF.

The chain uses TRBV5-6 and TRBJ2-2; 11 positions agree with TRBD2. The CDR3 totals 16 residues. Per the germline V gene, CDR1 is SGHDT and CDR2 is YYEEEE. V shed 4 bases and J 6 bases; nucleotides not matched to a gene: 8. In DNA form, the CDR3 reads TGTGCCAGCAGCGTTCGTAGCGGGGGGGCCCCCGGGGAGCTGTTTTTT. This translates into CASSVRSGGAPGELFF.

The chain uses TRBV5-1 and TRBJ2-1; D might be TRBD2 (6 bases). With 0 bases removed from V and 3 bases from J, the gap between germline ends came to 13 bases. This CDR3 is built from 16 residues. Germline V gene sequence: CDR1 SGHRS, CDR2 YFSETQ. In DNA, the CDR3 is TGCGCCAGCAGCTTGGGAGGCGGGGCTTACTACAATGAGCAGTTCTTC. It specifies CASSLGGGAYYNEQFF.

The chain couples TRBV19 to TRBJ2-7; 10 bases agree with TRBD1. J gave up 2 bases and V 0 bases, and 4 bases lay outside the gene matches. Germline loops: CDR1 LNHDA, CDR2 SQIVND (reference sequence). This CDR3 is built from 16 residues. The CDR3 nucleotides read TGTGCCAGTAGTATAGACGCGGGGACAGGGGCCTACGAGCAGTACTTC. The encoded protein is CASSIDAGTGAYEQYF.

The chain combines TRBV10-3 with TRBJ2-7; 8 bases map to TRBD2. Looked up from germline, CDR1 is ENHRY and CDR2 is SYGVKD. This CDR3 is 13 amino acids long. V dropped 6 bases and J dropped 5; count of bases not matched to a gene: 6. CDR3: CAIRVGTRDEQYF. DNA of the CDR3: TGTGCCATCAGGGTAGGGACTAGGGACGAGCAGTACTTC.

This rearrangement joins TRBV5-1 to TRBJ1-5, with D possibly TRBD1 on 6 matching bases. The germline gives CDR1 SGHRS, CDR2 YFSETQ. Trimming removed 0 bases from V and 4 bases from J, with 11 bases in between. The CDR3 covers 15 residues. The DNA of the CDR3 is TGCGCCAGCAGCTTGGGGGACAAGGAGAATCAGCCCCAGCATTTT. It codes for CASSLGDKENQPQHF. Full variable domain (outside the CDR3, taken from reference TRBV5-1 and TRBJ1-5): KAGVTQTPRYLIKTRGQQVTLSCSPISGHRSVSWYQQTPGQGLQFLFEYFSETQRNKGNFPGRFSGRQFSNSRSEMNVSTLELGDSALYLCASSLGDKENQPQHFGDGTRLSIL.

This chain joins TRBV29-1 and TRBJ2-1, with 12 nucleotides matching TRBD2. This CDR3 has 13 residues. Germline V lookup: CDR1 SQVTM, CDR2 ANQGSEA. J was trimmed by 6 bases and V by 5 bases; bases with no gene match: 2. The CDR3 here is CSVPGLAGNEQFF. The CDR3, as DNA: TGCAGCGTTCCGGGACTAGCGGGCAATGAGCAGTTCTTC.

The chain carries TRBV5-5 and TRBJ2-3, with 12 positions matching TRBD2. CDR1 and CDR2 from the germline V gene are SGHKS and YYEKEE (reference sequence). The V gene end was trimmed by 4 bases and the J gene end by 5 bases; junction bases not matched to a gene: 11. This CDR3 comprises 17 residues. Written as DNA, the CDR3 is TGTGCCAGCAGCCTCAGACTAGCGGGGGCATCACAAGATACGCAGTATTTT. Translation gives CASSLRLAGASQDTQYF.

This clone was found once. CDR3 in amino acids: CSVRTDRSYEQYF. CDR3 coding DNA: TGCAGCGTCCGAACCGACAGATCCTACGAGCAGTACTTC. The chain uses TRBV29-1 and TRBJ2-7; a weak D match, TRBD1 (5 bases). V shed 6 bases and J shed 1 base, with 13 bases lying between them. Germline V gives CDR1 SQVTM, CDR2 ANQGSEA. This CDR3 region has 13 residues.

The chain couples TRBV3-1 (or the pseudogene TRBV3-2) to TRBJ1-1; tentative D call: TRBD1 (5 bases). In germline, CDR1 is LGHDT, CDR2 YNNKEL (reference sequence). V lost 4 bases and J lost 1, with 13 bases in between. The CDR3 extends over 15 amino acids. CDR3 nucleotides: TGTGCCAGCAGCCCCCGGAGGGGAACGAACACTGAAGCTTTCTTT. It specifies CASSPRRGTNTEAFF.

This chain links TRBV2 with TRBJ1-2; TRBD1 agrees at 11 bases. CDR3 length: 15 residues. Germline assignment: CDR1 SNHLY and CDR2 FYNNEI. V lost 2 bases, J lost 7 bases, and 6 bases stayed unmatched. Written as DNA, the CDR3 is TGTGCCAGCAGTGAACCCGGACAGGGGGCGGTTGGCTACACCTTC. It specifies CASSEPGQGAVGYTF.

V is TRBV9 and J is TRBJ2-7, with D unresolved. Germline CDR1 and CDR2: SGDLS and YYNGEE. CDR3 length equals 14 residues. The ends were cut back, 1 base at V and 2 bases at J, with 10 bases in the middle. The CDR3 sequence is CASSVSPSTYEQYF. CDR3 coding DNA: TGTGCCAGCAGCGTAAGCCCCTCGACCTACGAGCAGTACTTC.

This chain links TRBV7-9 with TRBJ1-6; D might be TRBD1 (6 bases). The germline CDR1 and CDR2 sequences are SEHNR and FQNEAQ (reference sequence). This CDR3 region has 16 residues. V was clipped by 5 bases and J by 10 bases, with 21 bases between them. CDR3 coding DNA: TGTGCCAGCAGCCGTCTGGGGGCAGGGGAGTCATCACCCCTCCACTTT. It encodes CASSRLGAGESSPLHF. The complete variable domain, with remaining parts taken from reference TRBV7-9 and TRBJ1-6, reads DTGVSQNPRHKITKRGQNVTFRCDPISEHNRLYWYRQTLGQGPEFLTYFQNEAQLEKSRLLSDRFSAERPKGSFSTLEIQRTEQGDSAMYLCASSRLGAGESSPLHFGNGTRLTVT.